The source of this T cell receptor (beta chain) is a study of shared clonotypes between healthy human individuals. Study-level findings and limits: Sample collection involved blood only; tissue repertoires are likely different.

Trimming left V 5 bases short and J 0 bases short, with 11 bases between. The CDR3 spans 14 residues. Germline loops: CDR1 LNHDA, CDR2 SQIVND (reference sequence). To note about this clone: Its antigen is unidentified.

For each subset, genomic DNA was distributed in equal portions over several immunoSEQ plates. The repertoire was sequenced with immunoSEQ multiplex PCR; TCRdb's copy has only in-frame clones and lacks some. The table records some 2.4 million clones, approximately 93% of them present only once. The source material was naive CD4+ T cells from PBMCs. As for subset: CD45RA+ positively selected. The sequence was collected from a man aged 18 to 29 in good health. Some clones in this sample may be carry-over from other donors' samples. V usage is TRBV19 and J usage is TRBJ2-7, with D possibly being TRBD1 (5 bases). The CDR3: CASSVGPSSYEQYF. The CDR3 DNA sequence: TGTGCCAGTAGTGTGGGGCCGAGCTCCTACGAGCAGTACTTC.